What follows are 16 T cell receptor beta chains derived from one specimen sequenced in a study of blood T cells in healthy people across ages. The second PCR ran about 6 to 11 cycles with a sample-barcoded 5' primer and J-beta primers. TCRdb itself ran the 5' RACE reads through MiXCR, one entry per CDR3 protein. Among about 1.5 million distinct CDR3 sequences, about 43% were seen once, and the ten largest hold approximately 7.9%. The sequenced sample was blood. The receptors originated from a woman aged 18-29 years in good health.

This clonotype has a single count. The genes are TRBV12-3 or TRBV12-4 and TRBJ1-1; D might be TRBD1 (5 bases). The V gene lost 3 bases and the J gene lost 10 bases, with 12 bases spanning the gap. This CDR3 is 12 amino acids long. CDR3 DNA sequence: TGTGCCAGCAGTTTCTCCCAGGGAGCAGCTTTCTTT. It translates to CASSFSQGAAFF.

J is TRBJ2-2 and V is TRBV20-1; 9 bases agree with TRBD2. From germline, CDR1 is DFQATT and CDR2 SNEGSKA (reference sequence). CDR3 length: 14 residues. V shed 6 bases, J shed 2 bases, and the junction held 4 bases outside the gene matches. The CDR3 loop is CSALAGANTGELFF. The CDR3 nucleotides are TGCAGTGCCTTAGCGGGGGCCAACACCGGGGAGCTGTTTTTT.

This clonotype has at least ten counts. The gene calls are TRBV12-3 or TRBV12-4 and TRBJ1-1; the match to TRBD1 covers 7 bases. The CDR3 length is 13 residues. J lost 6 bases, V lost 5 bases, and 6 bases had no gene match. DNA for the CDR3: TGTGCCAGCAGTCGTAGACAGGGTGCTGAAGCTTTCTTT. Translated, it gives CASSRRQGAEAFF.

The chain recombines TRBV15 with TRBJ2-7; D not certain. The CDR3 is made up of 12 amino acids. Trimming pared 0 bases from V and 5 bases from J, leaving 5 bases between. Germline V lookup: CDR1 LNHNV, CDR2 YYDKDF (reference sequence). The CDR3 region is CATSREPDEQYF. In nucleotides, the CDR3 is TGTGCCACCAGCAGAGAGCCGGACGAGCAGTACTTC.

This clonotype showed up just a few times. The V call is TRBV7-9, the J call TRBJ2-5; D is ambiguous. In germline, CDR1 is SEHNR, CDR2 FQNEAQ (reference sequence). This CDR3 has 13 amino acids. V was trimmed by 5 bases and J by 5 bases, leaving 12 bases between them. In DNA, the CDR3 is TGTGCCAGCAGCCGCACACGAGAGGAGACCCAGTACTTC. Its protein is CASSRTREETQYF. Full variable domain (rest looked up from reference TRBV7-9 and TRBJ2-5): DTGVSQNPRHKITKRGQNVTFRCDPISEHNRLYWYRQTLGQGPEFLTYFQNEAQLEKSRLLSDRFSAERPKGSFSTLEIQRTEQGDSAMYLCASSRTREETQYFGPGTRLLVL.

The CDR3 here is CASSPPGTRTGEQYF. The CDR3 nucleotides are TGTGCCAGCAGCCCTCCAGGGACTAGAACCGGCGAGCAGTACTTC. The chain joins TRBV14 to TRBJ2-5; 8 positions agree with TRBD2. The assigned J gene may be wrong: the sequence end matches TRBJ2-7 better. CDR1 and CDR2 (germline): SGHDN, FVKESK. The CDR3 runs 15 residues.

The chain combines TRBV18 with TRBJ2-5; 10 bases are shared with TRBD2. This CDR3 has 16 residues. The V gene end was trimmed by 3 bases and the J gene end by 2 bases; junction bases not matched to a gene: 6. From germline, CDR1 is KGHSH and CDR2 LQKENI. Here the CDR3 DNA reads TGTGCCAGCTCACCCCTAGCGGGAGTGCCTCAAGAGACCCAGTACTTC. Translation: CASSPLAGVPQETQYF.

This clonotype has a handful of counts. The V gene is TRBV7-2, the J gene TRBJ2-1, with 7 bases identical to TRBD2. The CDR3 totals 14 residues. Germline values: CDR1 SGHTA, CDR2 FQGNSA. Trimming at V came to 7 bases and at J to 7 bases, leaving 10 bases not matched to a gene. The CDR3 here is CASILAAGGNEQFF. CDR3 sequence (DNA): TGTGCCAGCATTCTAGCGGCCGGGGGGAATGAGCAGTTCTTC.

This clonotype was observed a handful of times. CDR3 bases: TGTGCCAGCAGGGAGGGGCCGGATAGCAATCAGCCCCAGCATTTT. Protein: CASREGPDSNQPQHF. The rearrangement uses TRBV6-5 and TRBJ1-5; tentative D call: TRBD1 (5 bases). Germline V lookup: CDR1 MNHEY, CDR2 SVGAGI. The length of the CDR3 is 15 residues. V was cut by 6 bases and J by 0 bases, with 12 bases left in between.

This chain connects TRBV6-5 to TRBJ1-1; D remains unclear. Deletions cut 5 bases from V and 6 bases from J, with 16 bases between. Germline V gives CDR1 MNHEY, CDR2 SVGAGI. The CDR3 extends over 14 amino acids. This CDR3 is CASSLTNSGAEAFF. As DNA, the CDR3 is TGTGCCAGCAGTCTTACAAACTCGGGCGCTGAAGCTTTCTTT.

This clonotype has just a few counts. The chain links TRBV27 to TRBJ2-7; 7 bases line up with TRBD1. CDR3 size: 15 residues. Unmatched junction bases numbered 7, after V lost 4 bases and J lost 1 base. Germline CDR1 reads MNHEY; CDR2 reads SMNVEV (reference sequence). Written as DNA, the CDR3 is TGTGCCAGCAGTTCCCATACGGGACAGTCCTACGAGCAGTACTTC. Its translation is CASSSHTGQSYEQYF.

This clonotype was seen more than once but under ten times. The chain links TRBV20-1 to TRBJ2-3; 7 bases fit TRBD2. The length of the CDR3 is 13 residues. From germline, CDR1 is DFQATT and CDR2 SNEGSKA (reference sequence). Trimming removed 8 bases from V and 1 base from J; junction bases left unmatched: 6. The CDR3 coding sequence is TGCAGTACCCTTCGGGGGGGCACAGATACGCAGTATTTT. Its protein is CSTLRGGTDTQYF.

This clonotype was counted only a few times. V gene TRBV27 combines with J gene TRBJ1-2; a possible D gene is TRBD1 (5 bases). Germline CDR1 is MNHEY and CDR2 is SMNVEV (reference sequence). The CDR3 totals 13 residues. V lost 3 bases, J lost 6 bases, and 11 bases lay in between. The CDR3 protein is CASSFIGDDGYTF. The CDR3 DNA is TGTGCCAGCAGTTTCATAGGGGATGATGGCTACACCTTC.

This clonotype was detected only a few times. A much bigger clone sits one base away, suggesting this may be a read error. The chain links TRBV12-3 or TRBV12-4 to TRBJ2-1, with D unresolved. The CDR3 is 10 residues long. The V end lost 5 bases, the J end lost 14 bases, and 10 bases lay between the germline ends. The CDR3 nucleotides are TGTGCCAGCAGTGCCACGCAGAAGTTCTTC. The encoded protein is CASSATQKFF.

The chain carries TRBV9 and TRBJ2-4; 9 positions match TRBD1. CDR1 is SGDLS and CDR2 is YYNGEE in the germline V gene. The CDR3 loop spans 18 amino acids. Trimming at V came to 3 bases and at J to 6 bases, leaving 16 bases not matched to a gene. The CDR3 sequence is CASSAAQQGASLGNIQYF. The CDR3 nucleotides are TGTGCCAGCAGCGCGGCGCAACAGGGGGCTAGTTTAGGAAACATTCAGTACTTC.

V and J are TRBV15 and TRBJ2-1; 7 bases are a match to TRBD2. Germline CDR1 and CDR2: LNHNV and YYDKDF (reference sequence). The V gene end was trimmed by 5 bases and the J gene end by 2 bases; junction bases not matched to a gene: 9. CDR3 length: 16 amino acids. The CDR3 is CATSAQWGGTYNEQFF. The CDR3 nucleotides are TGTGCCACCAGCGCCCAATGGGGGGGGACCTACAATGAGCAGTTCTTC.